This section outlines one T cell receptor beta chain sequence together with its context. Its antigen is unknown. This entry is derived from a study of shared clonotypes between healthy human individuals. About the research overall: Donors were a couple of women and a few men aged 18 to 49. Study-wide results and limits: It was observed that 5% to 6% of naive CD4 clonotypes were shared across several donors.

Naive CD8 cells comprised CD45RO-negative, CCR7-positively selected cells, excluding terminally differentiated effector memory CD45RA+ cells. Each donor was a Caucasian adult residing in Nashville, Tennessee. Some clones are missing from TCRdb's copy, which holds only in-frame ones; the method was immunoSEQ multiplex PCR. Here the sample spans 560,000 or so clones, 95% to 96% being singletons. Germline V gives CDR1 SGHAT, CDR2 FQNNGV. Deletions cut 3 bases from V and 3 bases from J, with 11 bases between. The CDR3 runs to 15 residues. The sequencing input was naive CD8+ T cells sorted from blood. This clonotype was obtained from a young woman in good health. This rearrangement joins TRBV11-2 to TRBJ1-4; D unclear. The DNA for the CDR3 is TGTGCCAGCAGCTTTGTCGTGGAGCCTAATGAAAAACTGTTTTTT. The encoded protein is CASSFVVEPNEKLFF.